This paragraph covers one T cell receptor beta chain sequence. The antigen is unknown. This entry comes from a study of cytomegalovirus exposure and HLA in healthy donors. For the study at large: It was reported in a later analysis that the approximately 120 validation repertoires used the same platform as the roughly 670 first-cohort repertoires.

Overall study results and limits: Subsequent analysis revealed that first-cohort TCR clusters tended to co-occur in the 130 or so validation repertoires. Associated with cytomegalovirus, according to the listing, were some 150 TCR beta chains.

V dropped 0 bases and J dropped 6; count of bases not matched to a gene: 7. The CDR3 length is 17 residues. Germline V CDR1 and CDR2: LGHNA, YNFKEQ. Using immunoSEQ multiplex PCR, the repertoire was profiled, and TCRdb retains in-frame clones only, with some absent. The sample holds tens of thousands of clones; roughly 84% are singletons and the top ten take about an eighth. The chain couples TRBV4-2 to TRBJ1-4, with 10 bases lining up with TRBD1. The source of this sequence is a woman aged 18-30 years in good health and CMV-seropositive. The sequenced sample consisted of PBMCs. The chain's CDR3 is CASSQDQGGTGDEKLFF. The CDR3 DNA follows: TGTGCCAGCAGCCAAGATCAGGGTGGGACAGGGGATGAAAAACTGTTTTTT.